Reported below is one T cell receptor (beta chain). The sample is drawn from a study of blood T cell repertoires in COVID-19. Study overall: Collection of acute and convalescent COVID-19 samples took place in the United States, Italy and Spain. PBMCs, B-cell-depleted T cells, or T cells were the source of the cDNA or gDNA that made up the material.

Profiling relied on immunoSEQ multiplex PCR, and the TCRdb table lists in-frame clones only, not all of them. This table has roughly 250,000 clones, 88% appearing once. This TCR derives from a middle-aged woman who had recovered from COVID-19. Sample: peripheral blood.

The CDR3 loop is CASSTPQGQFRGAFF. In nucleotides, the CDR3 is TGTGCCAGCAGCACCCCCCAGGGACAGTTCCGCGGGGCTTTCTTT. V usage is TRBV11-2 and J usage is TRBJ1-1; 7 bases map to TRBD1. Germline V gene data show CDR1 as SGHAT and CDR2 as FQNNGV. The CDR3 is 15 residues long. Trimming cost V 5 bases and J 11 bases; bases outside gene matches: 17.